The 14 T cell receptor beta chains below come from one sample, sequenced in a study of T cells in Graves' hyperthyroidism and ophthalmopathy. TCR beta CDR3 region amplification was performed from RNA transcripts. When the TCR CDR3 underwent first-round RT-PCR, the HTBI primer set was used. TCRdb re-analysed the multiplex PCR reads in MiXCR, keeping a single row per CDR3 protein. The table lists 530,000 or so distinct CDR3 sequences, 40% to 55% of them singletons. The sample taken for sequencing was peripheral blood or thyroid tissue (not recorded which). These receptors were taken from a woman aged 18-29 years with Graves' hyperthyroidism.

The table lists this clonotype with many counts. The gene calls are TRBV10-3 and TRBJ2-7; the D call may be TRBD1 or TRBD2 (5 bases each). CDR1 and CDR2 (germline): ENHRY, SYGVKD. CDR3 length equals 14 residues. V was cut by 6 bases and J by 6 bases, with 18 bases left in between. The CDR3 is CAIRGVGRGTEQYF. The CDR3 coding sequence is TGTGCCATCAGGGGGGTGGGGCGAGGAACCGAGCAGTACTTC.

The J gene is TRBJ2-1, the V gene TRBV4-3, with 9 bases fitting TRBD2. CDR3 size: 16 residues. Germline CDR1 reads LGHNA; CDR2 reads YSLEER. V lost 1 base to trimming and J lost 10 bases; unmatched junction nucleotides: 11. CDR3 region: CASSQVGGVAGGEQFF. CDR3 DNA: TGCGCCAGCAGCCAAGTGGGAGGAGTGGCGGGAGGGGAGCAGTTCTTC.

This clonotype has more than one count but fewer than ten. The rearrangement uses TRBV11-3 and TRBJ2-3; tentatively, D is TRBD2 (6 bases). Trimming pared 4 bases from V and 1 base from J, leaving 12 bases between. Germline V gene data show CDR1 as SGHNT and CDR2 as YENEEA. The length of the CDR3 is 15 residues. CDR3 DNA: TGTGCCAGCAGCTCCGGGGGAGGCGGCACAGATACGCAGTATTTT. This encodes CASSSGGGGTDTQYF.

There are many counts of this clonotype. V is TRBV12-3 or TRBV12-4 and J is TRBJ1-2; D is undetermined. This CDR3 is 13 amino acids long. V gave up 3 bases and J gave up 1 base, with 6 bases separating them. The CDR3 sequence: CASSFGVNYGYTF. The CDR3 DNA sequence: TGTGCCAGCAGTTTCGGGGTTAACTATGGCTACACCTTC.

The chain couples TRBV5-1 to TRBJ1-5; D perhaps matches TRBD2 (5 bases). The J call may be faulty, since TRBJ2-3 better matches the DNA end. The CDR3 loop spans 15 amino acids. Per germline, CDR1 SGHRS and CDR2 YFSETQ. The CDR3 DNA is TGCGCCAGCAGCTTGGCGAGCAGCGGAACAGATACGCAGTATTTT. Protein sequence: CASSLASSGTDTQYF.

A few counts support this clonotype. The V and J genes are TRBV29-1 and TRBJ2-1; weak D call: TRBD2 (6 bases). The germline gives CDR1 SQVTM, CDR2 ANQGSEA. This CDR3 region has 14 residues. Trimming shortened V by 4 bases and J by 5 bases, and 15 bases separated the two germline ends. The DNA for the CDR3 is TGCAGCGTTGCATCGGGACTTACTCACAATGAGCAGTTCTTC. Protein: CSVASGLTHNEQFF.

Remarks on this clonotype: This may come from a read error, since a much larger clone is one base off. The chain links TRBV19 to TRBJ1-3; 8 bases map to TRBD1. The CDR3 covers 17 residues. Looked up from germline, CDR1 is LNHDA and CDR2 is SQIVND (reference sequence). The CDR3 spells CVSSIYRTGFSGNTIYF. The CDR3 DNA reads as TGTGTCAGTAGTATTTACCGGACAGGGTTCTCTGGAAACACCATATATTTT.

This clonotype was recorded many times. The chain links TRBV19 to TRBJ2-7; TRBD1 matches at 10 bases. Germline V gives CDR1 LNHDA, CDR2 SQIVND (reference sequence). Trimming cost V 5 bases and J 2 bases; bases outside gene matches: 6. The CDR3 contains 15 residues. The CDR3 here is CASSPGTGATYEQYF. The CDR3 bases are TGTGCCAGTAGTCCCGGGACAGGGGCGACCTACGAGCAGTACTTC.

The gene calls are TRBV7-9 and TRBJ2-5; perhaps TRBD2 as D (7 bases). Trimming cost V 5 bases and J 2 bases, with 18 bases left between them. CDR3 length: 16 residues. Germline V gene data show CDR1 as SEHNR and CDR2 as FQNEAQ (reference sequence). CDR3 loop: CASSNSRGGGQETQYF. The CDR3 DNA sequence: TGTGCCAGCAGCAACAGCCGGGGAGGGGGGCAAGAGACCCAGTACTTC.

This chain joins TRBV7-6 and TRBJ2-7; D gene uncertain. The CDR3 totals 15 residues. The ends were cut back, 8 bases at V and 5 bases at J, with 22 bases in the middle. Germline V gene lookup returns CDR1 SGHVS and CDR2 FNYEAQ. CDR3 DNA sequence: TGTGCCAGCTCACTCCCCGGATGGAGTGGGGACGAGCAGTACTTC. Amino acids: CASSLPGWSGDEQYF.

This clonotype was detected many times. The chain is built from TRBV4-1 and TRBJ1-2; D remains unclear. The CDR3 is made up of 14 amino acids. The germline CDR1 and CDR2 sequences are MGHRA and YSYEKL. The V gene lost 0 bases and the J gene lost 8 bases, with 13 bases spanning the gap. The CDR3 DNA reads TGCGCCAGCAGCCAAGATAGAGGGAAGGTGGGCTACACCTTC. Residues: CASSQDRGKVGYTF.

The chain carries TRBV19 and TRBJ1-2; 9 nucleotides align to TRBD1. V shed 4 bases and J 7 bases; nucleotides not matched to a gene: 1. Looked up from germline, CDR1 is LNHDA and CDR2 is SQIVND (reference sequence). The CDR3 contains 12 residues. The CDR3 DNA sequence: TGTGCCAGTAGTAGGACAGGGGTTGGCTACACCTTC. It encodes CASSRTGVGYTF.

V is TRBV20-1 and J is TRBJ2-7; perhaps TRBD1 as D (5 bases). There are 12 residues in the CDR3. V was clipped by 6 bases and J by 0 bases, with 9 bases between them. CDR1 DFQATT and CDR2 SNEGSKA come from the germline V gene (reference sequence). Written as DNA, the CDR3 is TGCAGTGCGGACACGGCCTCCTACGAGCAGTACTTC. It encodes CSADTASYEQYF.

V and J are TRBV11-1 and TRBJ1-2; D perhaps matches TRBD1 (5 bases). The germline V gene has CDR1 SGHAT and CDR2 FQDESV (reference sequence). The CDR3 length is 13 residues. V gave up 0 bases and J gave up 8 bases, with 10 bases separating them. In DNA, the CDR3 is TGTGCCAGCAGCTTAGCCGGGACTAGCGGCTACACCTTC. It encodes CASSLAGTSGYTF.